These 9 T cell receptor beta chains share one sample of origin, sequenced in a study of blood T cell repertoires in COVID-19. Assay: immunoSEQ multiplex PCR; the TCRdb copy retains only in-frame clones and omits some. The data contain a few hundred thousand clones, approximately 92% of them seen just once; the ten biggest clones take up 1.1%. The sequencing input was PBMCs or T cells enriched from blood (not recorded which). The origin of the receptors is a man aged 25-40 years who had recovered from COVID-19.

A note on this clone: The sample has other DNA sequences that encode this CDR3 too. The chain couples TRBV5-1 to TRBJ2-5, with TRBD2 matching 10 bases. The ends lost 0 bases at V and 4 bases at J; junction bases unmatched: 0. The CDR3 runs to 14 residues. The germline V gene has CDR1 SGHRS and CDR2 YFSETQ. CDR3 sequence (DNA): TGCGCCAGCAGCTTGGGACTAGCGGGAGAGACCCAGTACTTC. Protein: CASSLGLAGETQYF.

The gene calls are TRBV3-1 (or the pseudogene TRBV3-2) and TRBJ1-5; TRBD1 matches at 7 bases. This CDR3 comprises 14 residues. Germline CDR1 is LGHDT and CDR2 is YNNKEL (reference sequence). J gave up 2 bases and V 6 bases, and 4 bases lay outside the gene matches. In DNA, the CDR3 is TGTGCCAGCAGTCGACAGGGAGGCAATCAGCCCCAGCATTTT. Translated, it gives CASSRQGGNQPQHF.

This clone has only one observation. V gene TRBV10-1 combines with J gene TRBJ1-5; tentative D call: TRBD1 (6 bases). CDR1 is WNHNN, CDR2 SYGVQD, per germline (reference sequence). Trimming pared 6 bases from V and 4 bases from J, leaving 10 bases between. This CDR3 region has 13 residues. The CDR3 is CASSRDRNQPQHF. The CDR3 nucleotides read TGCGCCAGCAGCCGAGACAGGAATCAGCCCCAGCATTTT.

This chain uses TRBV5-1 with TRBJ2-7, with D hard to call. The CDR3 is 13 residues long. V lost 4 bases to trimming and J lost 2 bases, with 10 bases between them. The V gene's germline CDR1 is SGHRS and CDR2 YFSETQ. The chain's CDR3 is CASSPSPPYEQYF. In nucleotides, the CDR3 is TGCGCCAGCAGCCCCTCCCCCCCCTACGAGCAGTACTTC.

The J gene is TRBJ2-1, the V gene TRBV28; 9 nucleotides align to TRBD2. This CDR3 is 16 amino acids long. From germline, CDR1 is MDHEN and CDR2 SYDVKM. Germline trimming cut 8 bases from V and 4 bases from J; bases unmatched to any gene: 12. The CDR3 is CASVPAGGGFYNEQFF. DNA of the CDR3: TGTGCCAGCGTCCCAGCGGGAGGCGGTTTTTACAATGAGCAGTTCTTC.

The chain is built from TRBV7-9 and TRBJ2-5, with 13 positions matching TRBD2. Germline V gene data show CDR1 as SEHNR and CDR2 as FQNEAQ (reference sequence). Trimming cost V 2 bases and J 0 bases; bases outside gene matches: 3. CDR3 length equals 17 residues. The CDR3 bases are TGTGCCAGCAGCTTACCACTAGCGGGAGGGAACCAAGAGACCCAGTACTTC. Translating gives CASSLPLAGGNQETQYF.

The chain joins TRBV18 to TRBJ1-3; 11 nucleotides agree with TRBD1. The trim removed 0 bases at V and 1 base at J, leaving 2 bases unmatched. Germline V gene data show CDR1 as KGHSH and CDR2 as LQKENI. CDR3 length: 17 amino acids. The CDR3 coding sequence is TGTGCCAGCTCACCACCGGGGACAGGGGGGTCTGGAAACACCATATATTTT. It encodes CASSPPGTGGSGNTIYF.

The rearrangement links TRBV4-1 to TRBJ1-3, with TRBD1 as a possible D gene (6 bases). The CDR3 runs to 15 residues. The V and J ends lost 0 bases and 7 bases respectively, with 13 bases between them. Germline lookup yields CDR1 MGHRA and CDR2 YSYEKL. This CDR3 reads CASSQEGRGWNTIYF. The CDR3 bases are TGCGCCAGCAGCCAAGAGGGCAGGGGATGGAACACCATATATTTT.

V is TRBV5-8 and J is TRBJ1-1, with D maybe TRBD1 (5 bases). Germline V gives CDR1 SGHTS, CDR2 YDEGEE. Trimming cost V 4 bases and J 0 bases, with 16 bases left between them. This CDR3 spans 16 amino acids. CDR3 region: CASSPRQRIMNTEAFF. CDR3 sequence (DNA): TGTGCCAGCAGCCCGAGACAGAGAATAATGAACACTGAAGCTTTCTTT.